The clone carrying this TCR beta chain has only one observation. The sample belongs to a study of cytomegalovirus exposure and HLA in healthy donors. Study summary: T cells numbering around 200 million yielded around 120 million unique TCR beta sequences in an earlier analysis.

PCR amplification relied on 60 Vbeta primers (plus 13 Jbeta primers). The protocol was immunoSEQ multiplex PCR, while the TCRdb copy is restricted to in-frame clones and leaves out a portion. The data hold more than 90,000 clones, with around 73% observed a single time. Germline-derived CDR1 and CDR2 are SGHNT and YENEEA. This CDR3 has 15 amino acids. V was clipped by 2 bases and J by 4 bases; unmatched bases: 6. This TCR was recovered from a woman between 40 and 55 years old in good health and CMV-seropositive. The chain links TRBV11-3 to TRBJ1-1; TRBD1 matches at 8 bases. Sequencing was done on a sample of PBMCs. The CDR3 here is CASSLRTGSGTEAFF. As DNA, the CDR3 is TGTGCCAGCAGCTTAAGGACAGGGAGTGGCACTGAAGCTTTCTTT. The full variable domain, with the rest looked up from reference TRBV11-3 and TRBJ1-1, is EAGVVQSPRYKIIEKKQPVAFWCNPISGHNTLYWYLQNLGQGPELLIRYENEEAVDDSQLPKDRFSAERLKGVDSTLKIQPAELGDSAVYLCASSLRTGSGTEAFFGQGTRLTVV.